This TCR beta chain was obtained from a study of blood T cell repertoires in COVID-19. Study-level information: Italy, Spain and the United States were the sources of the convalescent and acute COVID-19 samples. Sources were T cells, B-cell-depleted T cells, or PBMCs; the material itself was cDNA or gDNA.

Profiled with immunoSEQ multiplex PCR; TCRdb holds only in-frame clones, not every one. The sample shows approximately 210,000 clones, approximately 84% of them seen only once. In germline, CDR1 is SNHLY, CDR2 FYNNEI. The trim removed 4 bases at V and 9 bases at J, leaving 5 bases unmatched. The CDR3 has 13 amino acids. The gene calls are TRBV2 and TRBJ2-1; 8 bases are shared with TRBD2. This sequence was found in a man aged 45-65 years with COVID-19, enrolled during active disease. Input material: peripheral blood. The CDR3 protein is CASSAIAGIEQFF. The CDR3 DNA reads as TGTGCCAGCAGTGCGATAGCGGGGATTGAGCAGTTCTTC.